This T cell receptor (beta chain) originates from a study of blood T cell repertoires in COVID-19. The overall study: The United States, Italy and Spain were the sources of the acute and convalescent COVID-19 samples. In each case, the material was cDNA or gDNA derived from T cells, B-cell-depleted T cells, or PBMCs.

This clone was seen a single time. The V gene end was trimmed by 7 bases and the J gene end by 4 bases; junction bases not matched to a gene: 8. The CDR3 runs to 14 residues. Germline V gives CDR1 LNHDA, CDR2 SQIVND (reference sequence). Per the original methods: The authors estimated nucleated cell counts from reference gene primer amplification. Profiling relied on immunoSEQ multiplex PCR, and the TCRdb table lists in-frame clones only, not all of them. The DNA gave D and trimming, while V, J and clone size come from that table. The profile shows hundreds of thousands of clones, roughly 90% of them singletons.

The sequenced sample was peripheral blood. The chain combines TRBV19 with TRBJ1-2, with 8 bases identical to TRBD1. This receptor was obtained from a man aged 60 to 69 who had recovered from COVID-19. In nucleotides, the CDR3 is TGTGCCAGTACCAACCCAGGACAGGGCTATGGCTACACCTTC. Translating it yields CASTNPGQGYGYTF.